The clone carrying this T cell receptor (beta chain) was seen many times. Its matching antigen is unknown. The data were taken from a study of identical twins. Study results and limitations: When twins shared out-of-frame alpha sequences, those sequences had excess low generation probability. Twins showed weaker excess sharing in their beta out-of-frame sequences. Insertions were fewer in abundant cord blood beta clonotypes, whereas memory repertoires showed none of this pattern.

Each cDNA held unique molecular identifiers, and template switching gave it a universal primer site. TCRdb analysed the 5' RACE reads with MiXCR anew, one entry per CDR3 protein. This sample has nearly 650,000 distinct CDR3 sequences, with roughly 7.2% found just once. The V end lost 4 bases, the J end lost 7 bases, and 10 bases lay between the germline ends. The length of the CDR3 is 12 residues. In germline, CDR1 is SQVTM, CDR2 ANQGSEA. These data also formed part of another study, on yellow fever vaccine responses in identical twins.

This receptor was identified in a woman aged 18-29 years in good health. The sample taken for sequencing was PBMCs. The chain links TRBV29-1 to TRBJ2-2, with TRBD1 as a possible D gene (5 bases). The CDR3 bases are TGCAGCGTTGGGGCAGGGATCGGGGAGCTGTTTTTT. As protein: CSVGAGIGELFF.